This T cell receptor (beta chain) derives from a study of CD8 T cells in Susac syndrome. About the research overall: Five or six sequenced Susac syndrome patients had clinically active disease, while eight were in remission.

Comments on this clonotype: Its antigen is undetermined.

An input of about 0.5 to 1 ug of RNA was subjected to reverse transcription using random hexamers. TCRdb called the immunoSEQ multiplex PCR reads again in MiXCR, with one record for every CDR3 protein. Among approximately 180,000 distinct CDR3 sequences, more than 85% were seen once, and the ten largest hold 0.075% to 0.095%. Overall study results and limits: TCR sequencing and HLA analysis covered a relatively small number of individuals. The CD4+ T cell repertoires that were profiled in Susac syndrome showed no clonal expansion.

The authors sequenced TCR beta from blood CD8+ and CD4+ T cells. The clonotype comes from a human donor with Susac syndrome. The sequenced material came from CD4+ T cells from PBMCs.

CDR3 DNA: TGTGCCAGCAGAGGACAGGGGGCGATCACCGGGGAGCTGTTTTTT. This gives the protein CASRGQGAITGELFF. This chain connects TRBV6-5 to TRBJ2-2; 11 bases align to TRBD1. V was pared by 6 bases and J by 4 bases, with 4 bases of the junction left unmatched. The germline CDR1 and CDR2 sequences are MNHEY and SVGAGI. The CDR3 totals 15 residues.